The rows below give T cell receptor beta chains drawn from one sample of a study of blood T cell repertoires in COVID-19. The repertoire was sequenced with immunoSEQ multiplex PCR; TCRdb's copy has only in-frame clones and lacks some. The sample has some 48,000 clones, under 95% seen once. The sample taken for sequencing was peripheral blood. The receptors originated from a man between 65 and 79 years old with active COVID-19. CDR3s include the opening cysteine and the closing phenylalanine or tryptophan. The D gene is left open where the match is weak. Not every row has a clone size; where given, it reads once, few, many or a size class.

clone_size: .
j_call: TRBJ1-4
d_call: .
v_call: TRBV5-5
cdr3_nt: TGTGCCAGCAGCCGCAGGGGTCCGGACTCTAATGAAAAACTGTTTTTT
cdr3_aa: CASSRRGPDSNEKLFF

clone_size: .
j_call: TRBJ2-1
d_call: TRBD1
v_call: TRBV6-5
cdr3_nt: TGTGCCAGCAAGGGACAGGGAGGCAATGAGCAGTTCTTC
cdr3_aa: CASKGQGGNEQFF

clone_size: once
j_call: TRBJ2-3
d_call: TRBD2
v_call: TRBV5-1
cdr3_nt: TGCGCCAGCTATACCGGACTAGCGGGAGGGGATACGCAGTATTTT
cdr3_aa: CASYTGLAGGDTQYF

clone_size: .
j_call: TRBJ1-1
d_call: TRBD1
v_call: TRBV18
cdr3_nt: TGTGCCAGCTCACCAGCCCGTGGGACAGGGAGATACACTGAAGCTTTCTTT
cdr3_aa: CASSPARGTGRYTEAFF

clone_size: .
j_call: TRBJ2-7
d_call: .
v_call: TRBV5-6
cdr3_nt: TGTGCCAGCAGCCCGGATGGGGTGGGGCGCTCCTACGAGCAGTACTTC
cdr3_aa: CASSPDGVGRSYEQYF

clone_size: few
j_call: TRBJ1-1
d_call: .
v_call: TRBV14
cdr3_nt: TGTGCCAGCAGCCAAGAACCTACCGGGCCCGGAGGAGCTTTCTTT
cdr3_aa: CASSQEPTGPGGAFF

clone_size: .
j_call: TRBJ2-1
d_call: .
v_call: TRBV7-9
cdr3_nt: TGTGCCAGCAGCTTAAGAAAGAGTGGTGAGCAGTTCTTC
cdr3_aa: CASSLRKSGEQFF

clone_size: .
j_call: TRBJ2-7
d_call: .
v_call: TRBV12-3/TRBV12-4
cdr3_nt: TGTGCCAGCCGAAGACAGTACGAGCAGTACTTC
cdr3_aa: CASRRQYEQYF

clone_size: .
j_call: TRBJ2-7
d_call: .
v_call: TRBV2
cdr3_nt: TGTGCCAGCAGCCGTGACAGGACTAGTACCTCCTACGAGCAGTACTTC
cdr3_aa: CASSRDRTSTSYEQYF

clone_size: once
j_call: TRBJ1-5
d_call: .
v_call: TRBV9
cdr3_nt: TGTGCCAGCAGCGTAGATGTGGGAGGCAATCAGCCCCAGCATTTT
cdr3_aa: CASSVDVGGNQPQHF

clone_size: .
j_call: TRBJ1-5
d_call: TRBD1
v_call: TRBV27
cdr3_nt: TGTGCCAGCAGTTTACGGCCCCCGGGACAGGTAGTCCATCAGCCCCAGCATTTT
cdr3_aa: CASSLRPPGQVVHQPQHF

clone_size: once
j_call: TRBJ2-1
d_call: TRBD1
v_call: TRBV29-1
cdr3_nt: TGCAGCGTCCGGGACAGGGTAGCCAATGAGCAGTTCTTC
cdr3_aa: CSVRDRVANEQFF

clone_size: once
j_call: TRBJ2-5
d_call: .
v_call: TRBV11-2
cdr3_nt: TGTGCCAGCAGCTTTCCCGGAGAGACCCAGTACTTC
cdr3_aa: CASSFPGETQYF

clone_size: .
j_call: TRBJ2-1
d_call: .
v_call: TRBV24-1
cdr3_nt: TGTGCCACCAGTGATTTGCGGGCAGGGACCTACAATGAGCAGTTCTTC
cdr3_aa: CATSDLRAGTYNEQFF

clone_size: .
j_call: TRBJ1-1
d_call: .
v_call: TRBV2
cdr3_nt: TGTGCCAGCAGTGGGGTGGGGCCGGAAGCTTTCTTT
cdr3_aa: CASSGVGPEAFF

clone_size: few
j_call: TRBJ1-1
d_call: .
v_call: TRBV28
cdr3_nt: TGTGCCAGCAGTTTCCCGGGGAGGGGAACTGAAGCTTTCTTT
cdr3_aa: CASSFPGRGTEAFF

clone_size: .
j_call: TRBJ2-7
d_call: .
v_call: TRBV28
cdr3_nt: TGTGCCAGCAGTTTATGGGGGACTCCGAACTCCTACGAGCAGTACTTC
cdr3_aa: CASSLWGTPNSYEQYF

clone_size: .
j_call: TRBJ1-4
d_call: TRBD1
v_call: TRBV29-1
cdr3_nt: TGCAGCGTGGAAACACAGGGGGCGTATGAAAAACTGTTTTTT
cdr3_aa: CSVETQGAYEKLFF

clone_size: .
j_call: TRBJ1-1
d_call: .
v_call: TRBV5-1
cdr3_nt: TGCGCCAGCAGTTTTTCCAACCAAGGGGGCACTGAAGCTTTCTTT
cdr3_aa: CASSFSNQGGTEAFF

clone_size: .
j_call: TRBJ2-6
d_call: .
v_call: TRBV20-1
cdr3_nt: TGCAGTGCTAGTAATCGATTACAGGAAGGGGGGGCCTCTGGGGCCAACGTCCTGACTTTC
cdr3_aa: CSASNRLQEGGASGANVLTF

clone_size: few
j_call: TRBJ1-2
d_call: .
v_call: TRBV19
cdr3_nt: TGTGCCAGTAGTATAGATCGCCGACAGGCCACCCGCTACACCTTC
cdr3_aa: CASSIDRRQATRYTF

clone_size: .
j_call: TRBJ1-1
d_call: .
v_call: TRBV3-1/TRBV3-2
cdr3_nt: TGTGCCAGCAGCCGCCGGACACCCCAGGAAGCTTTCTTT
cdr3_aa: CASSRRTPQEAFF

clone_size: few
j_call: TRBJ1-6
d_call: .
v_call: TRBV10-2
cdr3_nt: TGCGCCAGCAGTGAGGGCTGGCCATATAATTCACCCCTCCACTTT
cdr3_aa: CASSEGWPYNSPLHF

clone_size: .
j_call: TRBJ2-5
d_call: TRBD2
v_call: TRBV7-2
cdr3_nt: TGTGCCAGCAGCTCGGGACTACCACAAGAGACCCAGTACTTC
cdr3_aa: CASSSGLPQETQYF

clone_size: .
j_call: TRBJ2-7
d_call: TRBD1
v_call: TRBV7-9
cdr3_nt: TGTGCCAGCAGCTTATGGACAGGGGGACGGTTCGAGCAGTACTTC
cdr3_aa: CASSLWTGGRFEQYF

clone_size: .
j_call: TRBJ1-2
d_call: TRBD1
v_call: TRBV7-8
cdr3_nt: TGTGCCAGCAGCTCAATTAGGGGGCAGAACCGATACGGCTACACCTTC
cdr3_aa: CASSSIRGQNRYGYTF

clone_size: .
j_call: TRBJ1-2
d_call: TRBD1
v_call: TRBV7-3
cdr3_nt: TGTGCCAGCAGCCACCATTGGGACAGGCCCGGGGAGGAAAGCTATGGCTACACCTTC
cdr3_aa: CASSHHWDRPGEESYGYTF

clone_size: .
j_call: TRBJ2-3
d_call: TRBD1
v_call: TRBV6-5
cdr3_nt: TGTGCCAGCAGTTTGGACAGGGTGCGAGATACGCAGTATTTT
cdr3_aa: CASSLDRVRDTQYF

clone_size: .
j_call: TRBJ2-7
d_call: TRBD2
v_call: TRBV6-6
cdr3_nt: TGTGCCAGCAGTTACTCGTTCGCGGGGGAGAGCTACGAGCAGTACTTC
cdr3_aa: CASSYSFAGESYEQYF

clone_size: once
j_call: TRBJ1-5
d_call: .
v_call: TRBV7-2
cdr3_nt: TGTGCCAGCAGCTCGAGTAGGAGGGAGGCCCAGCATTTT
cdr3_aa: CASSSSRREAQHF

clone_size: .
j_call: TRBJ1-6
d_call: TRBD1
v_call: TRBV5-1
cdr3_nt: TGCGCCAGCAGCTTGGCAGCTGGGGACAGGTCACCCCTCCACTTT
cdr3_aa: CASSLAAGDRSPLHF

clone_size: .
j_call: TRBJ2-7
d_call: .
v_call: TRBV29-1
cdr3_nt: TGCAGCGTTGAAGATCGAGGAATTGACGAGCAGTACTTC
cdr3_aa: CSVEDRGIDEQYF

clone_size: .
j_call: TRBJ1-2
d_call: .
v_call: TRBV18
cdr3_nt: TGTGCCAGCTCACCTCGGACAACTAACTATGGCTACACCTTC
cdr3_aa: CASSPRTTNYGYTF

clone_size: .
j_call: TRBJ1-5
d_call: .
v_call: TRBV4-2
cdr3_nt: TGTGCCAGCAGCCAAGGTCCCACCTCCCTAGGGCCCCAGCATTTT
cdr3_aa: CASSQGPTSLGPQHF

clone_size: .
j_call: TRBJ2-7
d_call: .
v_call: TRBV6-5
cdr3_nt: TGTGCCAGCAGGAAACATTACGGGGGTGACGAGCAGTACTTC
cdr3_aa: CASRKHYGGDEQYF

clone_size: .
j_call: TRBJ1-2
d_call: TRBD1
v_call: TRBV18
cdr3_nt: TGTGCCAGCTCACCAGGGACAGCCACGCGAGGCTACACCTTC
cdr3_aa: CASSPGTATRGYTF

clone_size: .
j_call: TRBJ1-6
d_call: TRBD1
v_call: TRBV27
cdr3_nt: TGTGCCAGCAGTTCGGACAGGGTCGGGAATTCACCCCTCCACTTT
cdr3_aa: CASSSDRVGNSPLHF